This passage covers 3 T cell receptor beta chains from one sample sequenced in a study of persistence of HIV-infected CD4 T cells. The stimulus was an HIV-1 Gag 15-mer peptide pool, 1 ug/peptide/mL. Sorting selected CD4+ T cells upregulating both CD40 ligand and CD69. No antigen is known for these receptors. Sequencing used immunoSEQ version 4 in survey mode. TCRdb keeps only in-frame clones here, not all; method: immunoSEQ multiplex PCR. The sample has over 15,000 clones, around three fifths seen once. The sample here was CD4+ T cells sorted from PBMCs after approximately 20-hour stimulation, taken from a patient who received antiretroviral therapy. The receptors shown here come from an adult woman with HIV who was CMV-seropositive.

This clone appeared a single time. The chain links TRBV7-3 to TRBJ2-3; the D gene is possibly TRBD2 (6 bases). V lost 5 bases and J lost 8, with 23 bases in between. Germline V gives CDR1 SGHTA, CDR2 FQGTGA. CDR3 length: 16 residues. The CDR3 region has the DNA TGTGCCAGCAGCCCGTTTTTGGGGGGTCGGACGGGTACGCAGTATTTT. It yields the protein CASSPFLGGRTGTQYF.

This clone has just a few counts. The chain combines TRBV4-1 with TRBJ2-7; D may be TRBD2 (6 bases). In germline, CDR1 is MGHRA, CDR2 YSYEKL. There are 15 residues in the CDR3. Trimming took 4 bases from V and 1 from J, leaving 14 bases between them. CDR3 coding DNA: TGCGCCAGCAGCCGGGACTTTGGGGGTTCCTACGAGCAGTACTTC. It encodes CASSRDFGGSYEQYF.

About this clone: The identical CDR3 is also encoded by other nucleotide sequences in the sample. CDR3 coding DNA: TGTGCCAGCAGCTTAGCGGGGGCAAACAATGAGCAGTTCTTC. Its translation is CASSLAGANNEQFF. This rearrangement joins TRBV7-3 to TRBJ2-1; tentative D call: TRBD2 (7 bases). The CDR3 totals 14 residues. Trimming removed 2 bases at V and 5 bases at J, with 10 bases between. The germline CDR1 and CDR2 sequences are SGHTA and FQGTGA.